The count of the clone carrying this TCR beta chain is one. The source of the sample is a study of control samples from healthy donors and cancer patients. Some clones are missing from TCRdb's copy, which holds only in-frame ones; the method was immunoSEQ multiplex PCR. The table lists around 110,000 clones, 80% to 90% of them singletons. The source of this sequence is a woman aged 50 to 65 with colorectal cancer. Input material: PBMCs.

In nucleotides, the CDR3 is TGTGCCAGCAGCCCCCGGTCGGGGGCGAACACCGGGGAGCTGTTTTTT. It specifies CASSPRSGANTGELFF. The V and J genes are TRBV5-4 and TRBJ2-2, with a tentative D call TRBD2 (6 bases). Germline V CDR1 and CDR2: SGHNT, YYREEE (reference sequence). Between the trimmed V and J ends, which lost 4 bases and 0 bases, there was a span of 13 bases. This CDR3 region has 16 residues.